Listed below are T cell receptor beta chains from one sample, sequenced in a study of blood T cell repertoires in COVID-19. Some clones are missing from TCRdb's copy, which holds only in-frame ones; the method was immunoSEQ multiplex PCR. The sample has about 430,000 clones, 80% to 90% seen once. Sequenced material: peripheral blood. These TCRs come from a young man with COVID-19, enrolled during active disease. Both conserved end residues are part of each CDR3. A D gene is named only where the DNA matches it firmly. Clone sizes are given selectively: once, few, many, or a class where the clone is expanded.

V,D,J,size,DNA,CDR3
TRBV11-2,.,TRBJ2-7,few,TGTGCCAGCAGCTTAGAAGGGGCCCCTTACTACGAGCAGTACTTC,CASSLEGAPYYEQYF
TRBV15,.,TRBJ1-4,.,TGTGCCACCAGCAGAGATGTTCGAGTCACTAATGAAAAACTGTTTTTT,CATSRDVRVTNEKLFF
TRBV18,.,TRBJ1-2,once,TGTGCCAGCTCACCCACAGGGTCGGATGGCTACACCTTC,CASSPTGSDGYTF
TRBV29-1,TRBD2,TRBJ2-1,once,TGCAGCGTTGAAAACTACGGTACTGGACGGGGGGACGGGAATGAGCAGTTCTTC,CSVENYGTGRGDGNEQFF
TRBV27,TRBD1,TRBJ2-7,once,TGTGCCAGCGGGACAGGGGTATTGTACGAGCAGTACTTC,CASGTGVLYEQYF
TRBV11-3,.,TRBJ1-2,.,TGTGCCAGCAGCTTTATGGTTGGGGGCAACTATGGCTACACCTTC,CASSFMVGGNYGYTF
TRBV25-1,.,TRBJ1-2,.,TGTGCCAGCAGTGGGAGGGTAGGGCGAAACTATGGCTACACCTTC,CASSGRVGRNYGYTF
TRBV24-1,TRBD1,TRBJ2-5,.,TGTGCCACCAGTGATTCCAGGACAGGGCAAGAGACCCAGTACTTC,CATSDSRTGQETQYF
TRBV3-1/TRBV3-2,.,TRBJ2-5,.,TGTGCCAGCAGACTAGGAGAGACCCAGTACTTC,CASRLGETQYF
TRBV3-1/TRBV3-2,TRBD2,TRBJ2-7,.,TGTGCCAGCAGCCGACTAGCGGGAGGGGCCTACGAGCAGTACTTC,CASSRLAGGAYEQYF
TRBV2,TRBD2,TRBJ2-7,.,TGTGCCAGCAGCCGGACTAGCGGGAGTTACGAGCAGTACTTC,CASSRTSGSYEQYF
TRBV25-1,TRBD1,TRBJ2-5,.,TGTGCCAGCAACCACAGGGGCCAAGAGACCCAGTACTTC,CASNHRGQETQYF
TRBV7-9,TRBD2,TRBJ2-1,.,TGTGCCAGCGCAGCGGGAGGGTACAATGAGCAGTTCTTC,CASAAGGYNEQFF
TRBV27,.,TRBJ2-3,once,TGTGCCAGCAGTCCACAAGGACACCAAAGCACAGATACGCAGTATTTT,CASSPQGHQSTDTQYF
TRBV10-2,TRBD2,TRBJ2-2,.,TGCGCCAGCAGTGAGGATGGCGGGAGGGGGGCCGGGGAGCTGTTTTTT,CASSEDGGRGAGELFF
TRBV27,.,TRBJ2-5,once,TGTGCCAGCAGTTCGCGGACAGGGAGGGCCCAAGAGACCCAGTACTTC,CASSSRTGRAQETQYF
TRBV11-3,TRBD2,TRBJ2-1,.,TGTGCCAGCAGCTTCTCGACTAGCGGGTACAATGAGCAGTTCTTC,CASSFSTSGYNEQFF
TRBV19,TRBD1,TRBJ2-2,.,TGTGCCAGTAGCAATATAGGGGTTGGGGACAGGGTCGCCGGGGAGCTGTTTTTT,CASSNIGVGDRVAGELFF
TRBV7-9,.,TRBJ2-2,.,TGTGCCAGCAGCGTAGGGCTAGCATCGCCGGGGGAGCTGTTTTTT,CASSVGLASPGELFF
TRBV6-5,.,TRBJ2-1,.,TGTGCCAGCAGTAGGGTCCAGGGGCTTGAGCAGTTCTTC,CASSRVQGLEQFF
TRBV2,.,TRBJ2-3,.,TGTGCCAGCAGACCCCTAGCAAACTCACGGGGAGATACGCAGTATTTT,CASRPLANSRGDTQYF
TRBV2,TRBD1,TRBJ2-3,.,TGTGCCAGCAGGCAGGGGGCTACTTCCACAGATACGCAGTATTTT,CASRQGATSTDTQYF
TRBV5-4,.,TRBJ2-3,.,TGTGCCAGCAGCTTGGCTAGGGGGGGGAACACAGATACGCAGTATTTT,CASSLARGGNTDTQYF
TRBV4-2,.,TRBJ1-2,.,TGTGCCAGCAGCCAAGTTCCGACAGGCCATGGCTACACCTTC,CASSQVPTGHGYTF
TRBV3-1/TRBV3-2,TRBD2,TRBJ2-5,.,TGTGCCAGCAGCCAAGATTCAGGAGCGGGGGGAGAGACCCAGTACTTC,CASSQDSGAGGETQYF
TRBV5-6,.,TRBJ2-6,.,TGTGCCAGCAGCTTGGATGGCAGGGGCTACTCTGGGGCCAACGTCCTGACTTTC,CASSLDGRGYSGANVLTF
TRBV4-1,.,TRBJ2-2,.,TGCGCCAGCAGCCAAACGGGACACCTGAACACCGGGGAGCTGTTTTTT,CASSQTGHLNTGELFF
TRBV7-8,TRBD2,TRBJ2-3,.,TGTGCCAGCAGCTCGGGGGTCTCGCTAGCGGGAGGGTCAGATACGCAGTATTTT,CASSSGVSLAGGSDTQYF
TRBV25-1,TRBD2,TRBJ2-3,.,TGTGCCAGCAGTGAATTTGCGGGGGGCCGCACAGATACGCAGTATTTT,CASSEFAGGRTDTQYF
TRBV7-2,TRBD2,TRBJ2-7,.,TGTGCCAGCAGCCCGTGGACTAGCGGGATTTACGAGCAGTACTTC,CASSPWTSGIYEQYF
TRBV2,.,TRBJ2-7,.,TGTGCCAGCAGTGATGGAGGCCACCCTGCAGCCTACGAGCAGTACTTC,CASSDGGHPAAYEQYF
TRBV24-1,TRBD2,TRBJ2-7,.,TGTGCCACCACCCTCCCTAGGGACACGAGGGGACTAGCGGAATCCTACGAGCAGTACTTC,CATTLPRDTRGLAESYEQYF
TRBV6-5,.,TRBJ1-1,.,TGTGCCAGCAGCTCCAGGGGTGAGACTGAAGCTTTCTTT,CASSSRGETEAFF
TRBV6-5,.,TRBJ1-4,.,TGTGCCAGCAGTTACTCGGGCCAGGGTGCGAAAAAACTGTTTTTT,CASSYSGQGAKKLFF
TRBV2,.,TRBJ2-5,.,TGTGCCAGCAATTGGCTAGGGACTGAAGGGGAGACCCAGTACTTC,CASNWLGTEGETQYF
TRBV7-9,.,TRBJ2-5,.,TGTGCCAGCAGGCGGGGAGAGACCCAGTACTTC,CASRRGETQYF
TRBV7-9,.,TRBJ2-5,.,TGTGCCAGCAGCTCGCCCCAGGGGAGGGCAGAGACCCAGTACTTC,CASSSPQGRAETQYF
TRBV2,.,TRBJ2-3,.,TGTGCCGGCAACAGAGAGAATTCAGATACGCAGTATTTT,CAGNRENSDTQYF
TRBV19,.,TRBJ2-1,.,TGTGCCAGTAGTCATCAGGGGGTAGCGGGACCCATCAATGAGCAGTTCTTC,CASSHQGVAGPINEQFF
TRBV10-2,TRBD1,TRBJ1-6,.,TGCGCCAGCAGTGAGTCGAGGGGACAGGGCTCACCCCTCCACTTT,CASSESRGQGSPLHF
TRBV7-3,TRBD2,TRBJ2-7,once,TGTGCCAGCAGCTTATTGGTGGGAGGGCCGTCCGAGCAGTACTTC,CASSLLVGGPSEQYF
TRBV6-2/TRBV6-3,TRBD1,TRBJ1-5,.,TGTGCCAGCAGTTCTGAGGAGACAGGGGATGACAATCAGCCCCAGCATTTT,CASSSEETGDDNQPQHF
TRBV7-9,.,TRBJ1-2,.,TGTGCCAGCAGCTTAGACAGGGTTAGTACTGGCTACACCTTC,CASSLDRVSTGYTF
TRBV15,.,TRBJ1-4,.,TGTGCCACCAGCACAGGGCGATCTAATGAAAAACTGTTTTTT,CATSTGRSNEKLFF
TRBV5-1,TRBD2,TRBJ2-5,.,TGCGCCAGCAGCTTGAAAAGCGGGAGAAGGGAGGAGACCCAGTACTTC,CASSLKSGRREETQYF
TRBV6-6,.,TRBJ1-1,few,TGTGCCAGCAGTAGGACAGTAAGGGGGACTGAAGCTTTCTTT,CASSRTVRGTEAFF
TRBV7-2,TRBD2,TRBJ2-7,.,TGTGCCAGCAGCTGGGGGACTAGCGGTTACGAGCAGTACTTC,CASSWGTSGYEQYF
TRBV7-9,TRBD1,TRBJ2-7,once,TGTGCCAGCAGCTTTCCGGGACAGGGATACGAGCAGTACTTC,CASSFPGQGYEQYF
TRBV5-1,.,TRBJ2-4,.,TGCGCCAGCGGGCAGGGAAATTCCAAAAACATTCAGTACTTC,CASGQGNSKNIQYF
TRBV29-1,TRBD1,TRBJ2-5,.,TGCAGCGTAGGAGAGACAGGGGGAGAGACCCGGTACTTC,CSVGETGGETRYF
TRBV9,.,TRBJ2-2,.,TGTGCCAGCAGCGGACAATCAAGGGGCGGGGAGCTGTTTTTT,CASSGQSRGGELFF
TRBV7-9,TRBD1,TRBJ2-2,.,TGTGCCAGCAGCACCCAGGGGGCGGCCGGGGAGCTGTTTTTT,CASSTQGAAGELFF
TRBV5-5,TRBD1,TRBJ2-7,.,TGTGCCAGCAGCGTATTTGACAGGGTCTACGAGCAGTACTTC,CASSVFDRVYEQYF
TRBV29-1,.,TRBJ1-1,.,TGCAGCGTTCTCAGGGGCGCTGAAGCTTTCTTT,CSVLRGAEAFF
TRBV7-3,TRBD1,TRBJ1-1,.,TGTGCCAGCAGCCGCGCCCACGGGCGGGACAGTTTTTTGAACACTGAAGCTTTCTTT,CASSRAHGRDSFLNTEAFF
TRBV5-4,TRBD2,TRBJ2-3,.,TGTGCCAGCAGCTCCCTAGCGGGGGACCGCACAGATACGCAGTATTTT,CASSSLAGDRTDTQYF
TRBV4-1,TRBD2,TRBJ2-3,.,TGCGCCAGCAGCCAACCGGGACTAGCAGGCACAGATACGCAGTATTTT,CASSQPGLAGTDTQYF
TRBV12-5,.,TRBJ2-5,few,TGTGCTAGTAGGGGTATGGAGACCCAGTACTTC,CASRGMETQYF
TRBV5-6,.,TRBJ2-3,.,TGTGCCAGCAGCTACTCCGGGACAACAGATACGCAGTATTTT,CASSYSGTTDTQYF